This T cell receptor (beta chain) comes out of a study of OX40 agonist ivuxolimab in advanced cancers. Study as a whole: Recorded diagnoses for dose-escalation patients were hepatocellular carcinoma, melanoma, renal cell or head and neck cancer.

The study's findings and limits: Clonal expansion was among the lowest in partial responders at 0.1-3.0 mg/kg, especially CD8+.

To note about this clone: Its antigen is not known.

The method was immunoSEQ multiplex PCR; TCRdb's version includes in-frame clones alone and lacks a portion of them. Of about 80,000 clones listed, 70% to 90% are singletons. This CDR3 contains 14 residues. Germline CDR1 and CDR2: SGHVS and FQNEAQ. The V gene end was trimmed by 5 bases and the J gene end by 1 base; junction bases not matched to a gene: 4. The sample consisted of CD4+ or CD8+ T cells sorted from blood, taken in a trial of the OX40 agonist ivuxolimab. V and J are TRBV7-8 and TRBJ1-1, with 7 positions matching TRBD1. The sequence was obtained from an adult with an advanced solid tumor such as melanoma, head and neck, liver or kidney cancer. The CDR3: CASSIRTGNTEAFF. The CDR3 region has the DNA TGTGCCAGCAGCATAAGGACAGGGAACACTGAAGCTTTCTTT.